The sequence of this T cell receptor (beta chain) was determined in a study of blood T cell repertoires in COVID-19. As handled by the study authors: Reference gene primer amplification yielded estimated nucleated cell counts. Libraries were prepared by immunoSEQ multiplex PCR; TCRdb keeps only in-frame clonotypes and omits some of them. From that table come the V and J calls and clone size; the DNA was used to work out D and trimming. The table has around 140,000 clones, about 90% seen once. V shed 1 base, J shed 4 bases, and the junction held 7 bases outside the gene matches. The CDR3 totals 15 residues. Germline V gives CDR1 SQVTM, CDR2 ANQGSEA. Individuals drawn from 24 US areas were roughly 18 to 89 years old. Researchers sorted participants into cohorts using their self-reported clinical history. Donors in Cohort 3 counted as recovered after two negative PCRs, clearance, or symptom resolution.

Sequenced sample: PBMCs or T cells enriched from blood (not recorded which). The TCR was taken from a man aged 55 to 70 who had recovered from COVID-19. The chain uses TRBV29-1 and TRBJ2-1; 7 positions agree with TRBD2. The CDR3 coding sequence is TGCAGCGTTGAAGGGACTAGTCGACTTTACAATGAGCAGTTCTTC. It specifies CSVEGTSRLYNEQFF.